Below are 2 T cell receptor beta chains sequenced from a single sample in a study of Ad26.COV2.S vaccination and SARS-CoV-2 variants. As for treatment: roughly 19 received Ad26.COV2.S at low or high dose, single or two shots; a few received placebo; per-sample allocation not given. Sample collection was performed on day 63 after the first vaccine or placebo injection. The assay was immunoSEQ multiplex PCR, and TCRdb's table has in-frame clones only and misses some. The sample holds roughly 450,000 clones; around 90% are singletons and the top ten take 12%. The specimen comprised peripheral blood, sampled in a trial of Ad26.COV2.S vaccine versus placebo. The receptors stem from a person aged 18 to 65 who received the Ad26.COV2.S COVID-19 vaccine or a placebo.

This clone was observed a few times. The V and J genes are TRBV23-1 and TRBJ1-5, with D maybe TRBD1 (5 bases). TRBV23-1 is labeled an ORF, and its function is uncertain. This CDR3 comprises 14 residues. V shed 8 bases and J shed 4 bases, with 15 bases lying between them. The CDR3 loop is CASHRDRENQPQHF. In DNA, the CDR3 is TGCGCCAGCCATCGTGACAGAGAAAATCAGCCCCAGCATTTT.

The chain joins TRBV19 to TRBJ1-2; no definite D call. The CDR3 is 12 amino acids. With 3 bases removed from V and 2 bases from J, the gap between germline ends came to 4 bases. Germline CDR1 reads LNHDA; CDR2 reads SQIVND (reference sequence). The CDR3: CASSIQNYGYTF. DNA of the CDR3: TGTGCCAGTAGTATCCAAAACTATGGCTACACCTTC.